The 31 T cell receptor beta chains reported below all come from one sample, sequenced in a study of kidney transplant recipient with SARS-CoV-2 infection. TCRdb reprocessed the reads with MiXCR, giving one entry per CDR3 protein. The profile shows fewer than 250,000 distinct CDR3 sequences, around 30% of them singletons. Source: a blood sample, taken at baseline and on roughly day 120 from a kidney transplant recipient. The receptors shown here come from a male patient aged 30 to 39 who had COVID-19 and was a kidney transplant recipient. Some T cells may originate from the graft donor.

Turning to this clonotype: This clone may be a read error of a much larger clone one base away. The chain links TRBV6-1 to TRBJ1-1, with TRBD1 as a possible D gene (6 bases). The CDR3 totals 13 residues. Germline values: CDR1 MNHNS, CDR2 SASEGT. As DNA, the CDR3 is TGTGCCGGCAGTGAAACAGGGAGCTTTGAAGCTTTCTTT. Encoded protein: CAGSETGSFEAFF.

This clonotype was counted at least ten times. The gene calls are TRBV20-1 and TRBJ1-2; TRBD1 might be the D (5 bases). Germline V gene lookup returns CDR1 DFQATT and CDR2 SNEGSKA (reference sequence). V lost 6 bases and J 6 bases, leaving 14 bases between the germline ends. This CDR3 is 12 amino acids long. CDR3 DNA: TGCAGTGCCCCCCCGCGGGGGGATGGCTACACCTTC. Translating gives CSAPPRGDGYTF.

This chain links TRBV27 with TRBJ2-1, with TRBD2 as a possible D gene (5 bases). The CDR3 contains 14 residues. V was pared by 7 bases and J by 8 bases, with 18 bases between. The germline V gene has CDR1 MNHEY and CDR2 SMNVEV (reference sequence). The CDR3 nucleotides are TGTGCCAGCAAGAGGGCTATGGTTACCCATGAGCAGTTCTTC. Translating gives CASKRAMVTHEQFF.

This clonotype was recorded at least ten times. V is TRBV5-4 and J is TRBJ1-2; no clear D. This CDR3 contains 14 residues. V was clipped by 0 bases and J by 0 bases, with 6 bases between them. Looked up from germline, CDR1 is SGHNT and CDR2 is YYREEE (reference sequence). CDR3 sequence reads: CASSLGTSNYGYTF. The CDR3 DNA follows: TGTGCCAGCAGCTTGGGCACCTCTAACTATGGCTACACCTTC. Filled out from reference TRBV5-4 and TRBJ1-2, the complete variable domain reads ETGVTQSPTHLIKTRGQQVTLRCSSQSGHNTVSWYQQALGQGPQFIFQYYREEENGRGNFPPRFSGLQFPNYSSELNVNALELDDSALYLCASSLGTSNYGYTFGSGTRLTVV.

Comments on this clonotype: Possible read error: a much larger clone is one base away. CDR3 region: CASSSWGEKLFF. CDR3 coding DNA: TGTGCCAGCAGCTCATGGGGGGAAAAACTGTTTTTT. The chain joins TRBV9 to TRBJ1-4, with D perhaps matching TRBD1 (5 bases). From germline, CDR1 is SGDLS and CDR2 YYNGEE. The CDR3 loop spans 12 amino acids. Trimming shortened V by 4 bases and J by 8 bases, and 9 bases separated the two germline ends.

The table lists this clonotype with many counts. The rearrangement uses TRBV6-2 or TRBV6-3 and TRBJ2-7; the match to TRBD1 covers 10 bases. V was clipped by 5 bases and J by 6 bases; unmatched bases: 13. CDR3 size: 16 residues. Germline V gene data show CDR1 as MNHEY and CDR2 as SVGEGT. CDR3 protein: CASSRDRGPGIFEQYF. The CDR3 DNA reads as TGTGCCAGCAGTCGGGACAGGGGCCCCGGGATTTTCGAGCAGTACTTC.

In this sample, this clonotype turned up many times. The V call is TRBV13, the J call TRBJ2-5; TRBD2 aligns across 13 bases. J gave up 4 bases and V 3 bases, and 2 bases lay outside the gene matches. The CDR3 runs to 15 residues. Germline V CDR1 and CDR2: PRHDT, FYEKMQ (reference sequence). The CDR3 region has the DNA TGTGCCAGCAGCTTGGGACTAGCGGGAACAGAGACCCAGTACTTC. This gives the protein CASSLGLAGTETQYF.

This clonotype was detected many times. The chain is built from TRBV15 and TRBJ1-2; D remains unclear. V was clipped by 5 bases and J by 4 bases, with 23 bases between them. This CDR3 is 17 amino acids long. The germline CDR1 and CDR2 sequences are LNHNV and YYDKDF (reference sequence). The CDR3 is CATSSQARCGKTYGYTF. Written as DNA, the CDR3 is TGTGCCACCAGCTCCCAAGCAAGGTGTGGAAAGACCTATGGCTACACCTTC.

DNA of the CDR3: TGCGCCAGCGGGAACATATCGGTTCGAAAGACCTATGGCTACACCTTC. Amino acid sequence: CASGNISVRKTYGYTF. The chain recombines TRBV5-1 with TRBJ1-2; D unclear. Trimming left V 7 bases short and J 4 bases short, with 23 bases between. The CDR3 is 16 amino acids. Per the germline V gene, CDR1 is SGHRS and CDR2 is YFSETQ.

Concerning this clonotype itself: Because it lacks the conserved phenylalanine or tryptophan at the end, this CDR3 is likely a read error. V gene TRBV12-3 or TRBV12-4 combines with J gene TRBJ1-1; 7 nucleotides agree with TRBD1. V lost 6 bases and J lost 3; bases outside the gene matches: 7. This CDR3 contains 14 residues. CDR3 DNA sequence: TGTGCCAGCAGACAGACAGGGCGAGACACTGAAGCTTTCTCT. Protein: CASRQTGRDTEAFS.

Comment on this clonotype: One base away lies a much larger clone, so this may be a sequencing read error. V gene TRBV7-2 combines with J gene TRBJ1-2; D gene ambiguous. The CDR3 is made up of 17 amino acids. Germline values: CDR1 SGHTA, CDR2 FQGNSA. V was clipped by 5 bases and J by 4 bases, with 23 bases between them. The CDR3 nucleotides are TGTGCCAGCAGCGTCGGATACAGAGACGGAAAGACCTATGGCTACACCTTC. This encodes CASSVGYRDGKTYGYTF.

The table lists this clonotype with a count of one. A much larger clone differs by one base, so this may be a read error. The chain is built from TRBV5-1 and TRBJ1-4; tentative D call: TRBD1 (5 bases). CDR1 is SGHRS, CDR2 YFSETQ, per germline. This CDR3 region has 15 residues. The CDR3 reads CTSSLVEGNNEKLFF. DNA of the CDR3: TGCACCAGCAGCTTGGTGGAGGGGAATAATGAAAAACTGTTTTTT.

This clonotype came up many times. The chain links TRBV9 to TRBJ2-3; TRBD2 matches 8 bases. The CDR3 length is 15 residues. Germline V lookup: CDR1 SGDLS, CDR2 YYNGEE. J was trimmed by 4 bases and V by 0 bases; bases with no gene match: 4. CDR3 sequence reads: CASSVVGGAPDTQYF. In DNA, the CDR3 is TGTGCCAGCAGCGTAGTCGGGGGGGCCCCAGATACGCAGTATTTT.

To note about this clonotype: A read error is possible here, since a much larger clone lies one base away. Here the CDR3 omits its conserved ending phenylalanine or tryptophan, so a read error is the likely source. It is unclear where the CDR3 begins or ends on the DNA, so no DNA is shown, and the CDR3 is as TCRdb lists it. V gene TRBV8-2 combines with J gene TRBJ2-6. TRBV8-2 is tagged as a pseudogene. The CDR3 length equals 17 residues, ends included. The CDR3 protein is CGKRGRITQSRANVLTL.

Notes on this clonotype: This may be a read error, as it is one base from a much larger clone. The chain has TRBV7-6 and TRBJ1-4; D remains ambiguous. CDR3 size: 15 residues. In germline, CDR1 is SGHVS, CDR2 FNYEAQ. The CDR3 loop reads CASGLTHATNEKLFF. CDR3 nucleotide sequence: TGTGCCAGCGGCTTAACCCACGCAACTAATGAAAAACTGTTTTTT.

This chain joins TRBV20-1 and TRBJ2-3; D may be TRBD1 or TRBD2 (5 bases each). CDR1 and CDR2 (germline): DFQATT, SNEGSKA (reference sequence). The CDR3 consists of 15 residues. Trimming stripped 3 bases from V and 0 bases from J, with 13 bases between. Written as DNA, the CDR3 is TGCAGTGCTAGCGGGGCCACCCGAAGCACAGATACGCAGTATTTT. Protein: CSASGATRSTDTQYF.

This clonotype was found a few times. V gene TRBV8-2 combines with J gene TRBJ1-2. TRBV8-2 is deemed a pseudogene. The CDR3 loop spans 16 amino acids. CDR3 loop: CGSDTLDSRKTYGYTF. The CDR3 DNA sequence: TGTGGCAGTGACACACTTGATAGCCGAAAGACCTATGGCTACACCTTC.

This clonotype was recorded at least ten times. CDR3: CASSRGDETQYF. The CDR3 DNA follows: TGTGCCAGCAGCCGAGGCGATGAGACCCAGTACTTC. This sequence joins TRBV14 and TRBJ2-5; no reliable D call. The CDR3 has 12 residues. Deletions cut 4 bases from V and 5 bases from J, with 8 bases between. CDR1 is SGHDN, CDR2 FVKESK, per germline.

This clonotype was picked up many times. This chain's CDR3 is CASSLVDRTYSGNTIYF. For the CDR3, the DNA is TGTGCCAGCAGCTTAGTTGACAGGACCTACTCTGGAAACACCATATATTTT. This sequence joins TRBV11-1 and TRBJ1-3; maybe TRBD1 (6 bases). CDR1 and CDR2 (germline): SGHAT, FQDESV (reference sequence). CDR3 length equals 17 residues. Deletions cut 1 base from V and 0 bases from J, with 13 bases between.

As concerns this clonotype: With a much larger clone just one base away, this may be a read error. CDR3 protein: CASGRRYSRRTYGYTF. In DNA form, the CDR3 reads TGTGCCAGCGGACGGAGGTACTCAAGAAGGACCTATGGCTACACCTTC. V usage is TRBV9 and J usage is TRBJ1-2; D unclear. The CDR3 length is 16 residues. Germline CDR1 SGDLS, CDR2 YYNGEE. Trimming stripped 7 bases from V and 4 bases from J, with 23 bases between.

This clonotype showed up just a few times. V gene TRBV8-2 combines with J gene TRBJ2-6. TRBV8-2 is labeled a pseudogene. The CDR3 length is 17 residues. The CDR3 loop is CGNTRRITQSRANVLTF. The CDR3 nucleotides read TGTGGCAATACCCGTAGGATAACACAAAGTCGGGCCAACGTCCTGACTTTC.

In its sample, this clonotype was seen many times. The V call is TRBV12-3 or TRBV12-4, the J call TRBJ2-7, with a tentative D call TRBD2 (6 bases). The CDR3 is made up of 15 amino acids. The ends were cut back, 6 bases at V and 0 bases at J, with 15 bases in the middle. In nucleotides, the CDR3 is TGTGCCAGCAGGGGGGGTGGGGTTAGCTCCTACGAGCAGTACTTC. Protein product: CASRGGGVSSYEQYF.

As concerns this clonotype: This sequence may be a read error, since a much larger clone differs from it by one base. The chain uses TRBV23-1 and TRBJ1-2; no firm D call. TRBV23-1 is identified as an open reading frame with a role that is uncertain. The CDR3 consists of 17 residues. As DNA, the CDR3 is TGCGCCAGCAGTGCCAGGTCGCTACGCAGAAAGACCTATGGCTGCACCTTC. Its translation is CASSARSLRRKTYGCTF.

This clonotype appeared many times. This chain joins TRBV27 and TRBJ2-1, with TRBD1 identical over 10 bases. This CDR3 has 15 residues. CDR1 and CDR2 (germline): MNHEY, SMNVEV (reference sequence). The J segment lost 6 bases and the V segment lost 6 bases, leaving 8 bases of the junction unmatched. CDR3 amino acids: CASSYRDRGINEQFF. In nucleotides, the CDR3 is TGTGCCAGCAGCTATCGGGACAGGGGAATCAATGAGCAGTTCTTC.

In this sample, this clonotype turned up many times. This chain connects TRBV2 to TRBJ2-3, with D possibly matching TRBD2 (6 bases). This CDR3 contains 13 residues. Germline V gene data show CDR1 as SNHLY and CDR2 as FYNNEI. The V and J ends lost 4 bases and 6 bases respectively, with 11 bases between them. In nucleotides, the CDR3 is TGTGCCAGCAGTGTGGATGGGAGGGATACGCAGTATTTT. It specifies CASSVDGRDTQYF.

As to this clonotype: As the CDR3 is not closed by the conserved phenylalanine or tryptophan, this likely results from a read error. The genes are TRBV10-2 and TRBJ1-2, with D unclear. There are 17 residues in the CDR3. Trimming removed 5 bases from V and 4 bases from J, with 23 bases in between. Germline V gene sequence: CDR1 WSHSY, CDR2 SAAADI. CDR3 sequence (DNA): TGCGCCAGCAGTCGGGAAAGCACTTCTAGAAAGACCTATGGCTACACCCTC. It is translated as CASSRESTSRKTYGYTL.

This clonotype was observed at least ten times. The chain has TRBV6-5 and TRBJ1-2; TRBD1 aligns across 11 bases. Germline CDR1 reads MNHEY; CDR2 reads SVGAGI. This CDR3 spans 14 amino acids. Germline trimming cut 7 bases from V and 6 bases from J; bases unmatched to any gene: 7. This chain's CDR3 is CASIPGTGGDGYTF. CDR3 bases: TGTGCCAGCATTCCCGGGACAGGGGGTGATGGCTACACCTTC.

The sample holds many counts of this clonotype. The chain is built from TRBV7-9 and TRBJ2-5; D is ambiguous. V lost 7 bases and J lost 5, with 14 bases in between. The CDR3 has 13 amino acids. Germline V CDR1 and CDR2: SEHNR, FQNEAQ (reference sequence). The chain's CDR3 is CASTEYNGETQYF. CDR3 DNA: TGTGCCAGCACCGAGTACAATGGGGAGACCCAGTACTTC.

This clonotype appeared many times. The chain's CDR3 is CASSPSIESRKTYGYTF. For the CDR3, the DNA is TGTGCCAGCAGCCCAAGCATTGAATCTCGAAAGACCTATGGCTACACCTTC. The chain uses TRBV7-6 and TRBJ1-2; no definite D call. Germline CDR1 is SGHVS and CDR2 is FNYEAQ. Deletions cut 5 bases from V and 4 bases from J, with 23 bases between. The CDR3 is 17 residues long.

This clonotype was found many times. The chain carries TRBV7-6 and TRBJ1-6; D is unresolved. This CDR3 is 13 amino acids long. Per germline, CDR1 SGHVS and CDR2 FNYEAQ. V lost 1 base and J lost 10, with 8 bases in between. CDR3 DNA sequence: TGTGCCAGCAGCTTAGGAGGGAGCTCACCCCTCCACTTT. It encodes CASSLGGSSPLHF.

Remarks on this clonotype: A read error is possible here, since a much larger clone lies one base away. The chain links TRBV19 to TRBJ1-2, with unresolved D. CDR3 size: 14 residues. With 4 bases removed from V and 3 bases from J, the gap between germline ends came to 12 bases. CDR1 LNHDA and CDR2 SQIVND come from the germline V gene (reference sequence). CDR3 nucleotides: TGTGCCAGTAGTACAGATCGTCCAGACTATGGCTACACCTTC. Translated: CASSTDRPDYGYTF.